The 13 T cell receptor beta chains given below trace back to one sample, sequenced in a study of blood T cells in healthy people across ages (dated by TCRdb to 2013 to 2016). Library method: 5' RACE. Sequencer: Illumina HiSeq 2500. The second PCR ran for about 6 to 11 cycles and used a J-beta primer mix along with a sample-barcoded 5' primer. Through fastp at Q25 and MiXCR, TCRdb rebuilt clones from the public reads, retaining in-frame beta chains. Every entry covers one CDR3 protein and lists the most common genes and DNA from its rows. Recorded for this sample are 1.5 million to 2 million distinct CDR3 sequences; roughly 49% of them occurred a single time. The ten largest clones represent over 2% of the sample. Sequenced input: blood. Receptor source: a woman between 40 and 50 years old in good health.

This clonotype was picked up one time. J is TRBJ2-3 and V is TRBV24-1, with D perhaps matching TRBD2 (6 bases). CDR1 and CDR2 (germline): KGHDR, SFDVKD. V was shortened by 1 base and J by 2 bases, with 12 bases between the two germline ends. The CDR3 covers 16 residues. Here the CDR3 reads CATSDFRRGLTDTQYF. The CDR3 DNA reads TGTGCCACCAGTGATTTTAGGAGGGGCCTCACAGATACGCAGTATTTT.

The V call is TRBV28, the J call TRBJ1-2; D is possibly TRBD1 (6 bases). V lost 6 bases and J 1 base, leaving 15 bases between the germline ends. The CDR3 totals 15 residues. Germline CDR1 reads MDHEN; CDR2 reads SYDVKM. CDR3 sequence (DNA): TGTGCCAGCAGCCCCGGGGGAGGGGGTAACTATGGCTACACCTTC. It specifies CASSPGGGGNYGYTF.

The CDR3 nucleotides are TGCAGTGCTAGTTTGGATCCGGAGCGGGGGGACGAGCAGTACTTC. This gives the protein CSASLDPERGDEQYF. The chain recombines TRBV20-1 with TRBJ2-7; 9 nucleotides line up with TRBD2. CDR3 size: 15 residues. Germline V gene lookup returns CDR1 DFQATT and CDR2 SNEGSKA (reference sequence). V lost 3 bases to trimming and J lost 5 bases; unmatched junction nucleotides: 11.

The chain carries TRBV5-1 and TRBJ2-7; D is uncertain. V lost 6 bases and J lost 2, with 12 bases in between. The CDR3 runs to 13 residues. Germline CDR1 and CDR2: SGHRS and YFSETQ. CDR3 region: CASTSGLAYEQYF. For the CDR3, the DNA is TGCGCCAGCACATCCGGGTTGGCCTACGAGCAGTACTTC.

The gene calls are TRBV13 and TRBJ2-7; the D is unclear. The end of the DNA fits TRBJ2-1 better, so the J call may be wrong. Germline assignment: CDR1 PRHDT and CDR2 FYEKMQ (reference sequence). This CDR3 region has 14 residues. The CDR3 nucleotides are TGTGCCAGCAGCTTAGCCCTTCAGTACAATGAGCAGTTCTTC. Protein: CASSLALQYNEQFF.

This clonotype has a single count. This chain links TRBV11-1 with TRBJ1-1; D remains ambiguous. Germline V gene sequence: CDR1 SGHAT, CDR2 FQDESV (reference sequence). V gave up 0 bases and J gave up 7 bases, with 9 bases separating them. The CDR3 spans 13 residues. CDR3 coding DNA: TGTGCCAGCAGCTTAGCCGCTCTAGGTGAAGCTTTCTTT. Translating it yields CASSLAALGEAFF. Full variable domain (rest looked up from reference TRBV11-1 and TRBJ1-1): EAEVAQSPRYKITEKSQAVAFWCDPISGHATLYWYRQILGQGPELLVQFQDESVVDDSQLPKDRFSAERLKGVDSTLKIQPAELGDSAMYLCASSLAALGEAFFGQGTRLTVV.

J is TRBJ1-5 and V is TRBV20-1; the match to TRBD1 covers 8 bases. Per the germline V gene, CDR1 is DFQATT and CDR2 is SNEGSKA (reference sequence). J was trimmed by 3 bases and V by 6 bases; bases with no gene match: 10. The CDR3 contains 15 residues. CDR3 region: CSASQGTGLNQPQHF. CDR3 nucleotides: TGCAGTGCCTCTCAGGGGACAGGCCTCAATCAGCCCCAGCATTTT.

This chain links TRBV9 with TRBJ2-1, with 9 bases fitting TRBD2. The CDR3 extends over 15 amino acids. Germline values: CDR1 SGDLS, CDR2 YYNGEE. The J segment lost 7 bases and the V segment lost 3 bases, leaving 8 bases of the junction unmatched. The CDR3 loop is CASSARLAVTNEQFF. DNA for the CDR3: TGTGCCAGCAGCGCACGACTAGCGGTGACAAATGAGCAGTTCTTC. Based on the CDR3 plus reference TRBV9 and TRBJ2-1, the full variable domain is DSGVTQTPKHLITATGQRVTLRCSPRSGDLSVYWYQQSLDQGLQFLIQYYNGEERAKGNILERFSAQQFPDLHSELNLSSLELGDSALYFCASSARLAVTNEQFFGPGTRLTVL.

The chain recombines TRBV28 with TRBJ2-4, with D perhaps matching TRBD1 or TRBD2 (5 bases each). The J call may be in error: the DNA end matches TRBJ2-7 better. This CDR3 has 13 amino acids. Looked up from germline, CDR1 is MDHEN and CDR2 is SYDVKM. The CDR3 loop reads CASSLMGTHEQYF. DNA for the CDR3: TGTGCCAGCAGTTTAATGGGGACCCACGAGCAGTACTTC.

The chain links TRBV20-1 to TRBJ2-1, with TRBD1 identical over 8 bases. The CDR3 length is 13 residues. The junction had 14 bases not matched to a gene; V was cut back by 6 bases and J by 13 bases. Germline values: CDR1 DFQATT, CDR2 SNEGSKA (reference sequence). CDR3 coding DNA: TGCAGTGCAGAGAGACAGGGGCAAGAGACCCAGTTCTTC. This sequence encodes CSAERQGQETQFF.

The J gene is TRBJ1-5, the V gene TRBV29-1; D ambiguous. Looked up from germline, CDR1 is SQVTM and CDR2 is ANQGSEA. The CDR3 has 13 residues. Between the trimmed V and J ends, which lost 4 bases and 3 bases, there was a span of 10 bases. CDR3 nucleotides: TGCAGCGTTGGGACGGACCCCAATCAGCCCCAGCATTTT. Amino acid sequence: CSVGTDPNQPQHF.

This clonotype has a single count. The chain employs TRBV6-1 and TRBJ1-4; D call uncertain. Trimming took 6 bases from V and 5 from J, leaving 10 bases between them. Looked up from germline, CDR1 is MNHNS and CDR2 is SASEGT. This CDR3 is built from 13 residues. The CDR3 coding sequence is TGTGCCAGCAGGTTTGGACGCAATGAAAAACTGTTTTTT. Encoded protein: CASRFGRNEKLFF.

V gene TRBV2 combines with J gene TRBJ2-3; a possible D gene is TRBD2 (6 bases). The CDR3 loop spans 17 amino acids. Germline lookup yields CDR1 SNHLY and CDR2 FYNNEI. V was clipped by 1 base and J by 3 bases, with 17 bases between them. CDR3 coding DNA: TGTGCCAGCAGTGAAGAGGCAGGCCTGGAGGGTACAGATACGCAGTATTTT. It yields the protein CASSEEAGLEGTDTQYF.